One and the same sample provided the 16 T cell receptor beta chains below, sequenced in a study of blood T cell repertoires in COVID-19. Only in-frame clones appear in the TCRdb table, and some are missing; sequencing was by immunoSEQ multiplex PCR. The sample records about 250,000 clones, more than 75% being singletons. Sequencing used peripheral blood. These TCRs come from an elderly woman with COVID-19, enrolled during active disease.

The CDR3 here is CSVEGPRDRDENGYTF. For the CDR3, the DNA is TGCAGCGTTGAAGGACCCCGGGACAGGGATGAGAATGGCTACACCTTC. This chain uses TRBV29-1 with TRBJ1-2; the match to TRBD1 covers 9 bases. Per the germline V gene, CDR1 is SQVTM and CDR2 is ANQGSEA. After removal of 1 base from V and 6 bases from J, the junction contained 12 bases not matched to a gene. The CDR3 runs to 16 residues.

The rearrangement joins TRBV6-5 to TRBJ1-2, with D possibly being TRBD1 (5 bases). The CDR3 extends over 15 amino acids. Germline V gives CDR1 MNHEY, CDR2 SVGAGI. V was trimmed by 10 bases and J by 3 bases, leaving 21 bases between them. CDR3 DNA: TGTGCCAACACGGTCCTGGGGCATCAGGACTATGGCTACACCTTC. Translation: CANTVLGHQDYGYTF.

V and J are TRBV6-2 or TRBV6-3 and TRBJ2-1; no firm D call. Per germline, CDR1 MNHEY and CDR2 SVGEGT. The CDR3 runs 12 residues. Trimming left V 6 bases short and J 9 bases short, with 12 bases between. The CDR3 DNA sequence: TGTGCCAGCAGCCACCTTGTCAGTGAGCAGTTCTTC. This encodes CASSHLVSEQFF.

The rearrangement links TRBV6-5 to TRBJ2-7, with a possible D match to TRBD1 (6 bases). The V end lost 5 bases, the J end lost 2 bases, and 13 bases lay between the germline ends. The germline V gene encodes CDR1 MNHEY and CDR2 SVGAGI. The CDR3 runs 14 residues. CDR3 residues: CASSRDGTTYEQYF. The CDR3 region has the DNA TGTGCCAGCAGTCGCGACGGGACAACCTACGAGCAGTACTTC.

This rearrangement joins TRBV2 to TRBJ2-5; D is undetermined. Trimming took off 7 bases at V and 4 bases at J, with 7 bases between the two ends. The CDR3 totals 11 residues. Germline CDR1 is SNHLY and CDR2 is FYNNEI. As DNA, the CDR3 is TGTGCCAGCACCCAGATAGAGACCCAGTACTTC. This translates into CASTQIETQYF.

The V gene is TRBV30, the J gene TRBJ1-5, with D tentatively TRBD1 (6 bases). Deletions cut 2 bases from V and 7 bases from J, with 15 bases between. CDR1 is GTSNPN, CDR2 SVGIG, per germline (reference sequence). This CDR3 is 14 amino acids long. The CDR3 spells CAWSKGDLRQPQHF. The DNA of the CDR3 is TGTGCCTGGAGTAAGGGGGACCTGAGGCAGCCCCAGCATTTT.

The V gene is TRBV2, the J gene TRBJ1-2; D gene ambiguous. Germline V gene data show CDR1 as SNHLY and CDR2 as FYNNEI. V was trimmed by 3 bases and J by 0 bases, leaving 5 bases between them. This CDR3 has 13 amino acids. The chain's CDR3 is CASSDATNYGYTF. Written as DNA, the CDR3 is TGTGCCAGCAGTGATGCGACTAACTATGGCTACACCTTC.

V and J are TRBV5-1 and TRBJ1-2; 7 bases map to TRBD1. Germline trimming cut 1 base from V and 1 base from J; bases unmatched to any gene: 10. CDR1 is SGHRS and CDR2 is YFSETQ in the germline V gene. The CDR3 extends over 17 amino acids. Here the CDR3 reads CASSLSPVQGLNYGYTF. The CDR3, as DNA: TGCGCCAGCAGCTTGTCGCCGGTACAGGGGCTTAACTATGGCTACACCTTC.

This chain joins TRBV28 and TRBJ2-1; possible D gene TRBD2, 5 bases. Between the trimmed V and J ends, which lost 5 bases and 10 bases, there was a span of 18 bases. The germline V gene has CDR1 MDHEN and CDR2 SYDVKM. CDR3 length: 14 amino acids. CDR3 in amino acids: CASSLAIYSGEQFF. In DNA form, the CDR3 reads TGTGCCAGCAGTCTCGCTATTTATTCGGGGGAGCAGTTCTTC.

The chain joins TRBV11-2 to TRBJ2-2; possibly TRBD1 for D (5 bases). Trimming stripped 4 bases from V and 2 bases from J, with 17 bases between. This CDR3 is 17 amino acids long. Germline V CDR1 and CDR2: SGHAT, FQNNGV. CDR3 sequence reads: CASSSRGPGPNTGELFF. The CDR3 nucleotides read TGTGCCAGCAGCTCAAGGGGCCCCGGACCAAACACCGGGGAGCTGTTTTTT.

This sequence joins TRBV29-1 and TRBJ2-2; TRBD1 matches 8 bases. The CDR3 spans 13 residues. Germline loops: CDR1 SQVTM, CDR2 ANQGSEA. With 6 bases clipped from V and 4 bases from J, the junction kept 4 bases outside the gene matches. CDR3: CSVLTGGTGELFF. The CDR3 nucleotides read TGCAGCGTCCTTACAGGGGGCACCGGGGAGCTGTTTTTT.

The chain combines TRBV19 with TRBJ1-5, with D tentatively TRBD1 (5 bases). V was cut by 9 bases and J by 3 bases, with 12 bases left in between. CDR3 length equals 13 residues. Germline V CDR1 and CDR2: LNHDA, SQIVND (reference sequence). CDR3 in DNA: TGTGCCAGCAATCAGGGTTACAATCAGCCCCAGCATTTT. Amino acid sequence: CASNQGYNQPQHF. Together with reference TRBV19 and TRBJ1-5, the CDR3 gives the full variable domain: DGGITQSPKYLFRKEGQNVTLSCEQNLNHDAMYWYRQDPGQGLRLIYYSQIVNDFQKGDIAEGYSVSREKKESFPLTVTSAQKNPTAFYLCASNQGYNQPQHFGDGTRLSIL.

This chain connects TRBV24-1 to TRBJ2-5, with TRBD1 matching over 10 bases. The CDR3 totals 16 residues. CDR1 and CDR2 from the germline V gene are KGHDR and SFDVKD. Trimming cost V 2 bases and J 5 bases; bases outside gene matches: 7. CDR3 residues: CATSDWRTGGGETQYF. In nucleotides, the CDR3 is TGTGCCACCAGTGATTGGCGGACAGGGGGTGGTGAGACCCAGTACTTC.

This sequence joins TRBV9 and TRBJ2-3; D not resolved. CDR3 length: 14 residues. Germline V gene sequence: CDR1 SGDLS, CDR2 YYNGEE. V lost 1 base and J lost 5, with 11 bases in between. This CDR3 reads CASSVSNSGDTQYF. CDR3 nucleotides: TGTGCCAGCAGCGTATCCAACTCAGGAGATACGCAGTATTTT.

In its sample, this clone was seen once. The chain carries TRBV28 and TRBJ1-2; D ambiguous. The CDR3 is 12 residues long. Germline values: CDR1 MDHEN, CDR2 SYDVKM. Trimming took 6 bases from V and 3 from J, leaving 8 bases between them. DNA for the CDR3: TGTGCCAGCAGCCCCCCGGACTATGGCTACACCTTC. This gives the protein CASSPPDYGYTF.

The genes are TRBV29-1 and TRBJ2-1, with D perhaps TRBD2 (5 bases). Looked up from germline, CDR1 is SQVTM and CDR2 is ANQGSEA. V lost 3 bases and J 0 bases, leaving 9 bases between the germline ends. CDR3 length: 14 amino acids. CDR3 loop: CSVDKRDSYNEQFF. The CDR3 region has the DNA TGCAGCGTTGATAAGAGGGACTCCTACAATGAGCAGTTCTTC.